This TCR beta chain was recovered during a study of identifying expanded T cells in peripheral blood. The germline gives CDR1 KGHSH, CDR2 LQKENI. This CDR3 contains 16 residues. V was cut by 2 bases and J by 1 base, with 11 bases left in between. Concerning this clone: Its antigen is not known.

Whole-study findings and limits: Across healthy donors, higher total template counts meant significantly greater roughly two-week count variance. Technical replicates showed about 1.1 changed clones; two weeks about 16; four weeks 19.

Profiled with immunoSEQ multiplex PCR; TCRdb holds only in-frame clones, not every one. The table shows 83,000 or so clones, with roughly 90% occurring only once. No infections or other immune events were documented during collection. The TCR comes from a person aged 18-69 years in good health. Sequenced sample: blood. V and J are TRBV18 and TRBJ2-2, with D unclear. The CDR3 nucleotides read TGTGCCAGCTCACCAAACACCCTTCGGAACACCGGGGAGCTGTTTTTT. Amino acids: CASSPNTLRNTGELFF.